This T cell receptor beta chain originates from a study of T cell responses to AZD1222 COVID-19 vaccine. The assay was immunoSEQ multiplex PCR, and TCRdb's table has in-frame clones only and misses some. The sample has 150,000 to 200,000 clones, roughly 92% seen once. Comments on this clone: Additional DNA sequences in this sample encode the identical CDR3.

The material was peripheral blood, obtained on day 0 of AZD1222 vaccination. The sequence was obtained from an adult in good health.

The CDR3 loop reads CASSLGQLNTEAFF. The CDR3 nucleotides are TGTGCCAGCAGCTTGGGACAGCTGAACACTGAAGCTTTCTTT. The V and J genes are TRBV7-9 and TRBJ1-1; 7 positions match TRBD1. V lost 3 bases, J lost 0 bases, and 1 base stayed unmatched. The germline V gene encodes CDR1 SEHNR and CDR2 FQNEAQ (reference sequence). The CDR3 sequence is 14 residues long.